This T cell receptor (beta chain) comes out of a study of breast tumors, draining lymph nodes, adjacent tissues. General study results and limits: Tumors had less TCR diversity than lymph nodes, more than nontumor tissue. Data fit most tumor T cells coming from lymph node, expanding in tumor. Tumor T cell lymph node origin was a supported hypothesis, not proven. Luminal-like breast cancer showed significantly higher tumor–nontumor repertoire similarity than basal-like.

A word on this clonotype: Its antigen is unidentified. One base away lies a much larger clone, so this may be a sequencing read error.

Breast cancer patients provided tissue from their axillary draining lymph nodes. TCRdb re-called the multiplex PCR reads through MiXCR, storing one row per CDR3 protein. Of about 140,000 distinct CDR3 sequences listed, 30% to 35% are singletons. This clonotype was obtained from a female donor with breast cancer. Some clones in this sample may be carry-over from other donors' samples. Sequencing was carried out using axillary lymph node tissue.

CDR3 nucleotide sequence: TGTGCCAGTAGTAGAGCCGGACTAGCGGGGGATCACAATGAGCAGTCCTTC. This translates into CASSRAGLAGDHNEQSF. The chain is built from TRBV19 and TRBJ2-1; TRBD2 agrees at 13 bases. This CDR3 is built from 17 residues. CDR1 is LNHDA, CDR2 SQIVND, per germline (reference sequence).